The clone carrying this T cell receptor (beta chain) was seen repeatedly, ten times or more. The data originate from a study of blood T cell repertoires in COVID-19. Profiling relied on immunoSEQ multiplex PCR, and the TCRdb table lists in-frame clones only, not all of them. Found here are roughly 70,000 clones, roughly 71% of them singletons; the top ten hold about 15%. V was cut by 7 bases and J by 6 bases, with 12 bases left in between. Germline V CDR1 and CDR2: MGHDK, SYGVNS. This CDR3 contains 12 residues. The sequenced sample consisted of peripheral blood. J is TRBJ1-2 and V is TRBV25-1, with a tentative D call TRBD1 (6 bases). This TCR came from a man in his 60s with COVID-19, enrolled during active disease. CDR3 sequence reads: CASMNRVDGYTF. The CDR3 bases are TGTGCCAGCATGAACAGGGTGGATGGCTACACCTTC.